This T cell receptor (beta chain) stems from a study of blood T cell repertoires in COVID-19 (dated by TCRdb to 2019 to 2021). About the investigation overall: Collaborator samples came from the United States, Italy and Spain and covered acute and convalescent phases of COVID-19. Samples were obtained from the ongoing ImmuneRACE study (first 160 participants) and from 1,254 subjects provided by 6 global collaborators. A de-identified subject ID, COVID-19 status, age in years and sex were almost always included in the sample metadata. Subjects who had been exposed to COVID-19, were actively infected with it, or had recovered from it provided the deeply sampled blood TCRbeta repertoires that made up the dataset. A freely available public database, intended as a resource for researchers studying the immune response to SARS-CoV-2, is where the repertoires were released. The prospective study material was composed of cDNA or gDNA derived from T cells, B-cell-depleted T cells, or PBMCs. Where HLA class I and class II types were available, the types were taken from metadata supplied by the sample provider, not from assay-based typing.

The collaborating institutions used their own protocols to collect whole blood in K2EDTA tubes. For TCRbeta analysis, collaborators shipped samples in one of three forms: frozen whole blood, isolated PBMCs, or DNA extracted from either of those sample types. From the cysteine through the phenylalanine, the CDR3 covers 14 amino acids. Kept here is only the CDR3 DNA, which spans 42 bases and is read in frame from base 1. The germline V gene gives CDR1 as SGDLS and CDR2 as YYNGEE. From V the trimming removes 3 bases and from J it removes 7 bases, while the gene matches leave 6 bases of the junction unaccounted for. Study-level results and caveats: How much clinical and demographic metadata was included differed by source and by participant, and the metadata was provided uncurated.

A remark on this clone: It lacks a known antigen. Base qualities are not recorded, but no much larger clone differs from it by a single base.

TCRbeta CDR3 regions were amplified from genomic DNA by means of the immunoSEQ Assay, a bias-controlled multiplex PCR. The original pipeline was this. Nucleated cell counts per sample were estimated from amplification of reference gene primers within the assay. To quantify the absolute abundance of each unique TCRbeta CDR3 rearrangement, sequence reads were collapsed and filtered. For each sample, productive Simpson clonality was calculated as the square root of Simpson's diversity index over productive rearrangements. TCRdb carries this immuneACCESS record with in-frame sequences only. Its versions omit some clonotypes, under half of them owing to an unresolved V gene in the studies checked, with the rest unexplained. The D gene and trimming were derived from the DNA, and the V and J assignments and clone size from that table. For this sample the table gives hundreds of thousands of clones, of which approximately 89% were detected only once. Roughly an eighth of the sample comes from the top ten.

This receptor chain uses TRBV9 and TRBJ1-5; TRBD1 aligns with 8 central bases. What was sequenced was peripheral blood. This clonotype was sampled from a woman aged 55-69 years with acute or convalescent COVID-19. The nucleotide sequence reads as follows: TGTGCCAGCAGCGAACAGGGGGTTAACCAGCCCCAGCATTTT. Translated, it reads CASSEQGVNQPQHF.